This TCR beta chain is from a study of low-dose radiotherapy and immunotherapy resistance in tumors. Across the study: Members of Cohort 1 were treated with 0.5 Gy per fraction every 2 weeks. The prescribed total PTV dose was 6.5 Gy. Dosing for Cohort 2 consisted of 1 Gy per fraction every two weeks, reaching a total of 13 Gy over 26 weeks. Patients' oral aspirin dose was 300 mg daily across four cycles from cycle 1 day 1.

With TRAV- and TRBV-specific primers, first-strand cDNA was made, covering the alpha and beta chains. For amplifying TCRs, the PCR ran for approximately 21 cycles with Phusion, which was used together with a constant-region primer and the adapter on the V primers. One entry per CDR3 protein results from TCRdb running MiXCR on the reads. The sample has approximately 89,000 distinct CDR3 sequences, approximately 17% seen once. Many counts were recorded for this clonotype. The CDR3 contains 13 residues. The germline gives CDR1 DFQATT, CDR2 SNEGSKA (reference sequence). The V end lost 5 bases, the J end lost 4 bases, and 14 bases lay between the germline ends. Documented time point: before trial treatment. It was nivolumab, ipilimumab, aspirin, low-dose cyclophosphamide and low-dose radiotherapy that donors received.

The sequencing used PBMCs, collected before treatment. The chain carries TRBV20-1 and TRBJ1-2; maybe TRBD1 (6 bases). The receptor was derived from a male donor with prostate cancer. Written as DNA, the CDR3 is TGCAGTGCTGGACCCACAGGGCTCTATGGCTACACCTTC. Translating gives CSAGPTGLYGYTF.